This T cell receptor beta chain was captured in a study of T cells expressing NK-cell markers. Study background: There were seven HCMV-seropositive donors and one seronegative donor among the eight sequenced. Study-level results: NKG2C+ dominant clonotypes from a handful of donors made up roughly 1.0-8% of CD8+ T cells.

No DNA is given; TCRdb re-called the 5' RACE reads and lists each CDR3 protein once. The sample spans 150,000 to 200,000 distinct CDR3 sequences; the ten largest clones claim roughly a fifth. The length of the CDR3 is 15 residues. CDR1 and CDR2 from the germline V gene are MGHDK and SYGVNS. A remark on this clonotype: Its antigen is still unknown.

This chain joins TRBV25-1 and TRBJ1-1; TCRdb outputs TRBD1, but without DNA this stays unchecked. The clonotype was recovered from a man aged 18 to 70 in good health. Sequencing was done on a sample of blood T cells: a sorted CD56 or NKG2C T cell subset, CD4+ or CD8+ T cells, or bulk PBMC T cells (not recorded which). The CDR3 loop reads CASSPGTDLNTEAFF.